The 2 T cell receptor beta chains presented below share a single source sample, sequenced in a study of blood T cell repertoires in COVID-19. Using immunoSEQ multiplex PCR, the repertoire was profiled, and TCRdb retains in-frame clones only, with some absent. The sample yields roughly 100,000 clones, 80% to 90% seen once. Sequencing was done on a sample of peripheral blood. These TCRs come from a woman aged 80 or older with active COVID-19.

The chain links TRBV7-9 to TRBJ1-2; D gene ambiguous. Germline values: CDR1 SEHNR, CDR2 FQNEAQ (reference sequence). This CDR3 comprises 13 residues. Trimming stripped 1 base from V and 8 bases from J, with 11 bases between. CDR3 protein: CASSLGWADGYTF. The CDR3 DNA reads as TGTGCCAGCAGCTTAGGCTGGGCAGACGGCTACACCTTC.

The chain employs TRBV6-2 or TRBV6-3 and TRBJ1-2; D call uncertain. CDR1 and CDR2 (germline): MNHEY, SVGEGT. Trimming took 0 bases from V and 0 from J, leaving 11 bases between them. This CDR3 comprises 16 residues. The CDR3 DNA sequence: TGTGCCAGCAGTTACTCTGCGACACACCCTAACTATGGCTACACCTTC. Its protein product is CASSYSATHPNYGYTF.